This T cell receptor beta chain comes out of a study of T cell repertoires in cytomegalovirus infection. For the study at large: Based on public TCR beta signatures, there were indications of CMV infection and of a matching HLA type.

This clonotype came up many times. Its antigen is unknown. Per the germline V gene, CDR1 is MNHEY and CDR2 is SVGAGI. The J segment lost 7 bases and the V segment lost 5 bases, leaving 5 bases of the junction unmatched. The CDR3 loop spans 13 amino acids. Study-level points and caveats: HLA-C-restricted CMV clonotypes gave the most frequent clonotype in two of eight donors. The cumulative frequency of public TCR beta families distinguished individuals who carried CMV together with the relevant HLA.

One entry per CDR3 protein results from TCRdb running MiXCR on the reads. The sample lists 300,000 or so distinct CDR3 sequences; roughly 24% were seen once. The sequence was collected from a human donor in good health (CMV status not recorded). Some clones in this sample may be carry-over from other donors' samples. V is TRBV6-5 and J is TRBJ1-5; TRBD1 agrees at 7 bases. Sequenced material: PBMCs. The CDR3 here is CASSTGGGQPQHF. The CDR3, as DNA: TGTGCCAGCAGTACCGGAGGGGGCCAGCCCCAGCATTTT.